These 20 T cell receptor beta chains were sequenced from one sample in a study of cytomegalovirus exposure and HLA in healthy donors. The PCR made use of 60 Vbeta and 13 Jbeta primers. Some clones are missing from TCRdb's copy, which holds only in-frame ones; the method was immunoSEQ multiplex PCR. The top ten hold around 7.1% of the sample, which has about 160,000 clones, under 75% seen once. Input material: PBMCs. The receptors stem from a woman aged 60 to 75 in good health and CMV-seropositive.

The genes are TRBV7-2 and TRBJ2-5; 13 bases align to TRBD2. J gave up 3 bases and V 1 base, and 2 bases lay outside the gene matches. Looked up from germline, CDR1 is SGHTA and CDR2 is FQGNSA. CDR3 length equals 16 residues. The CDR3 bases are TGTGCCAGCAGCTTAGTCGGGACTAGCGGGGAAGAGACCCAGTACTTC. Translation gives CASSLVGTSGEETQYF.

The CDR3 bases are TGTGCCACCAGCTTAACTAGCGGGAGCGCGAATACGCAGTATTTT. Translating it yields CATSLTSGSANTQYF. The chain joins TRBV15 to TRBJ2-3, with TRBD2 identical over 11 bases. Germline V gene data show CDR1 as LNHNV and CDR2 as YYDKDF (reference sequence). The CDR3 contains 15 residues. The ends lost 5 bases at V and 7 bases at J; junction bases unmatched: 8.

The chain couples TRBV7-3 to TRBJ1-1; possibly TRBD1 for D (5 bases). This CDR3 spans 15 amino acids. V lost 0 bases, J lost 1 base, and 9 bases lay in between. Germline values: CDR1 SGHTA, CDR2 FQGTGA. The CDR3 spells CASSLTTGRNTEAFF. The CDR3 DNA is TGTGCCAGCAGCTTAACAACAGGAAGGAACACTGAAGCTTTCTTT. The variable domain in full, with the rest retrieved from reference TRBV7-3 and TRBJ1-1, is GAGVSQTPSNKVTEKGKYVELRCDPISGHTALYWYRQSLGQGPEFLIYFQGTGAADDSGLPNDRFFAVRPEGSVSTLKIQRTERGDSAVYLCASSLTTGRNTEAFFGQGTRLTVV.

The chain is built from TRBV5-6 and TRBJ2-5; 7 bases fit TRBD2. The CDR3 sequence is 15 residues long. Unmatched junction bases numbered 8, after V lost 1 base and J lost 5 bases. The V gene's germline CDR1 is SGHDT and CDR2 YYEEEE. This CDR3 is CASSLLREGRETQYF. The CDR3, as DNA: TGTGCCAGCAGCTTGTTGAGGGAGGGACGGGAGACCCAGTACTTC.

The chain recombines TRBV4-2 with TRBJ2-7; D not resolved. Trimming took 1 base from V and 4 from J, leaving 11 bases between them. Germline loops: CDR1 LGHNA, CDR2 YNFKEQ. The CDR3 totals 14 residues. As DNA, the CDR3 is TGTGCCAGCAGCCAAGTGACATTGAGTTACGAGCAGTACTTC. Amino acids: CASSQVTLSYEQYF.

This clone was detected only a few times. The gene calls are TRBV7-3 and TRBJ1-1; a weak D match, TRBD1 (6 bases). Trimming removed 2 bases at V and 2 bases at J, with 12 bases between. Germline lookup yields CDR1 SGHTA and CDR2 FQGTGA. The CDR3 sequence is 15 residues long. CDR3 sequence reads: CASSLLGRGNTEAFF. In DNA, the CDR3 is TGTGCCAGCAGCTTATTGGGCAGGGGAAACACTGAAGCTTTCTTT.

This clone was seen a few times. The gene calls are TRBV27 and TRBJ2-7; TRBD2 is a possible D gene (6 bases). Trimming shortened V by 7 bases and J by 6 bases, and 10 bases separated the two germline ends. The CDR3 sequence is 11 residues long. CDR1 and CDR2 from the germline V gene are MNHEY and SMNVEV (reference sequence). The CDR3, as DNA: TGTGCCAGCACAACCGGGGGCGAGCAGTACTTC. Its translation is CASTTGGEQYF.

J is TRBJ1-1 and V is TRBV7-9, with TRBD1 identical over 8 bases. Germline-derived CDR1 and CDR2 are SEHNR and FQNEAQ (reference sequence). The CDR3 is 14 residues long. Trimming took 7 bases from V and 1 from J; bases not matched to a gene: 5. CDR3: CASNQGQGNTEAFF. The CDR3 region has the DNA TGTGCCAGCAACCAAGGACAGGGGAACACTGAAGCTTTCTTT.

This chain joins TRBV28 and TRBJ2-1; 13 bases agree with TRBD2. CDR1 and CDR2 from the germline V gene are MDHEN and SYDVKM. The CDR3 runs 18 residues. Trimming took 4 bases from V and 7 from J; bases not matched to a gene: 13. The DNA of the CDR3 is TGTGCCAGCAGTTATTGGACTAGCGGGAGAGGGGGTATGAATGAGCAGTTCTTC. Its protein is CASSYWTSGRGGMNEQFF. The full variable domain, completed using reference TRBV28 and TRBJ2-1, is DVKVTQSSRYLVKRTGEKVFLECVQDMDHENMFWYRQDPGLGLRLIYFSYDVKMKEKGDIPEGYSVSREKKERFSLILESASTNQTSMYLCASSYWTSGRGGMNEQFFGPGTRLTVL.

This clone was seen a few times. The chain has TRBV27 and TRBJ2-1; 8 positions match TRBD2. The CDR3 is 18 amino acids. Losses at the gene ends were 4 bases for V and 16 bases for J; bases not matched to a gene: 27. Germline assignment: CDR1 MNHEY and CDR2 SMNVEV (reference sequence). CDR3 protein: CASSSTTKRAAGVLVGFF. For the CDR3, the DNA is TGTGCCAGCAGTTCTACGACCAAACGAGCAGCGGGAGTGCTTGTCGGATTCTTC.

There are a few counts of this clone. The chain has TRBV28 and TRBJ2-7, with 10 bases that match TRBD2. Germline lookup yields CDR1 MDHEN and CDR2 SYDVKM. This CDR3 spans 14 amino acids. The V gene end was trimmed by 5 bases and the J gene end by 6 bases; junction bases not matched to a gene: 7. CDR3: CASSRSGRSTEQYF. In nucleotides, the CDR3 is TGTGCCAGCAGTCGTAGCGGGAGGAGTACCGAGCAGTACTTC.

V and J are TRBV11-3 and TRBJ2-3; 7 bases match TRBD2. This CDR3 is 13 amino acids long. Germline values: CDR1 SGHNT, CDR2 YENEEA. V lost 5 bases to trimming and J lost 2 bases; unmatched junction nucleotides: 1. The CDR3 region has the DNA TGTGCCAGCAGCCGGGACTACACAGATACGCAGTATTTT. It is translated as CASSRDYTDTQYF. Full variable domain (remainder filled in from reference TRBV11-3 and TRBJ2-3): EAGVVQSPRYKIIEKKQPVAFWCNPISGHNTLYWYLQNLGQGPELLIRYENEEAVDDSQLPKDRFSAERLKGVDSTLKIQPAELGDSAVYLCASSRDYTDTQYFGPGTRLTVL.

As DNA, the CDR3 is TGTGCCAGCAGCTTAGACGGACAGGTCGAGCAGTACTTC. It specifies CASSLDGQVEQYF. The V gene is TRBV13, the J gene TRBJ2-7; the match to TRBD1 covers 7 bases. Germline CDR1 is PRHDT and CDR2 is FYEKMQ (reference sequence). V lost 1 base to trimming and J lost 6 bases; unmatched junction nucleotides: 3. The CDR3 contains 13 residues.

The V call is TRBV4-1, the J call TRBJ2-3; 13 bases align to TRBD2. Unmatched junction bases numbered 9, after V lost 0 bases and J lost 0 bases. CDR3 size: 20 residues. Germline V gene data show CDR1 as MGHRA and CDR2 as YSYEKL. In nucleotides, the CDR3 is TGCGCCAGCAGCCAAGAAACTAGCGGGAGGGTTACCTCTAGCACAGATACGCAGTATTTT. Protein: CASSQETSGRVTSSTDTQYF.

The chain is built from TRBV6-6 and TRBJ1-3; 9 nucleotides agree with TRBD1. V was pared by 6 bases and J by 2 bases, with 8 bases of the junction left unmatched. The CDR3 totals 16 residues. The V gene's germline CDR1 is MNHNY and CDR2 SVGAGI (reference sequence). In nucleotides, the CDR3 is TGTGCCAGCAGCCCACAGGGGGCACTAGCTGGAAACACCATATATTTT. It translates to CASSPQGALAGNTIYF.

The rearrangement uses TRBV4-1 and TRBJ2-7; a possible D gene is TRBD2 (5 bases). The CDR3 is 15 residues long. The V gene lost 1 base and the J gene lost 3 bases, with 13 bases spanning the gap. The germline gives CDR1 MGHRA, CDR2 YSYEKL. CDR3 residues: CASSQVEGLDYEQYF. DNA for the CDR3: TGCGCCAGCAGCCAAGTCGAGGGCTTGGACTACGAGCAGTACTTC.

The gene calls are TRBV25-1 and TRBJ1-2, with D perhaps matching TRBD1 (5 bases). This CDR3 is built from 12 residues. Trimming removed 4 bases from V and 8 bases from J, with 11 bases in between. Germline assignment: CDR1 MGHDK and CDR2 SYGVNS. As DNA, the CDR3 is TGTGCCAGCAGTGGGGGCCTTAGGGGCTACACCTTC. It specifies CASSGGLRGYTF.

The CDR3 region has the DNA TGTGCCAGCAGTTACAACCGGGACAGGAACACTGAAGCTTTCTTT. Protein: CASSYNRDRNTEAFF. The V call is TRBV6-5, the J call TRBJ1-1; 7 bases are shared with TRBD1. Unmatched junction bases numbered 4, after V lost 2 bases and J lost 1 base. Germline-derived CDR1 and CDR2 are MNHEY and SVGAGI. CDR3 length: 15 residues.

The chain joins TRBV7-6 to TRBJ1-1; TRBD1 is a possible D gene (6 bases). From germline, CDR1 is SGHVS and CDR2 FNYEAQ. This CDR3 region has 15 residues. V lost 5 bases and J 5 bases, leaving 18 bases between the germline ends. As DNA, the CDR3 is TGTGCCAGCAGCCCCTTAGTTACCAGGGGTACTGAAGCTTTCTTT. Translation gives CASSPLVTRGTEAFF.

This clone turned up a few times. J is TRBJ1-2 and V is TRBV6-6, with 9 bases identical to TRBD1. CDR3 size: 15 residues. The germline V gene encodes CDR1 MNHNY and CDR2 SVGAGI (reference sequence). The V segment lost 4 bases and the J segment 6 bases; nucleotides outside the gene matches: 9. CDR3 DNA: TGTGCCAGCAGTTCCGATGCGGGACAGGGCGATGGCTACACCTTC. As protein: CASSSDAGQGDGYTF.